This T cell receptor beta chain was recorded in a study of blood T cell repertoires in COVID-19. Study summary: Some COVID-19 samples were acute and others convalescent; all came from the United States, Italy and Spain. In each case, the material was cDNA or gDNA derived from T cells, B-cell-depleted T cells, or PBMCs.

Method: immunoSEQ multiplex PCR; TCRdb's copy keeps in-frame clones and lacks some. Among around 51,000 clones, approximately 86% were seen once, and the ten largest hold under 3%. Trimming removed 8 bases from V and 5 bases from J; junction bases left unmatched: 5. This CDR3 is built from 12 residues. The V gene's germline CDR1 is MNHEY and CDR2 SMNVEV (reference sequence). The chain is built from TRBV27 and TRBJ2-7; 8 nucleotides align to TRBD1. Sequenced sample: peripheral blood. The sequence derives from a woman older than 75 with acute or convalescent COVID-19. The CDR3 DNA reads TGTGCCAGCGGAAACAGGGGGGACGAGCAGTACTTC. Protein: CASGNRGDEQYF.